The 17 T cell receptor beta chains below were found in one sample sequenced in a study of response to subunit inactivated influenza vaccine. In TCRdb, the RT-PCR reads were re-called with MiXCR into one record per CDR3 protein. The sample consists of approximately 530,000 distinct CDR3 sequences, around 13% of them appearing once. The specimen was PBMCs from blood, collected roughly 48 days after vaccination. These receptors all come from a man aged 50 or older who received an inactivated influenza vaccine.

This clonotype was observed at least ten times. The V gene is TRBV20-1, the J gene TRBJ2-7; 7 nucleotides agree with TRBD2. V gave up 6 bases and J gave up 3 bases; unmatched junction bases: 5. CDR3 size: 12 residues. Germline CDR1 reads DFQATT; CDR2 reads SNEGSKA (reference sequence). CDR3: CSAVGLDYEQYF. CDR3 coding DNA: TGCAGTGCGGTCGGACTAGACTACGAGCAGTACTTC.

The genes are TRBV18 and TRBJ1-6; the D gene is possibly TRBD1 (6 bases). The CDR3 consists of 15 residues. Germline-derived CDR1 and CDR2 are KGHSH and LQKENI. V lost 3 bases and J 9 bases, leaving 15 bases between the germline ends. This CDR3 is CASSPMTGAGSPLHF. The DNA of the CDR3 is TGTGCCAGCTCACCCATGACAGGAGCGGGTTCACCCCTCCACTTT.

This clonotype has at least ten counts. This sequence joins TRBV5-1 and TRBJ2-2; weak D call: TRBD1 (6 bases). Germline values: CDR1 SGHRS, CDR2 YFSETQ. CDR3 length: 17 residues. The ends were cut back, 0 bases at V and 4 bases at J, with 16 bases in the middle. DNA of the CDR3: TGCGCCAGCAGCTTGGATATCGTCAGGGGTCTCACCGGGGAGCTGTTTTTT. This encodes CASSLDIVRGLTGELFF.

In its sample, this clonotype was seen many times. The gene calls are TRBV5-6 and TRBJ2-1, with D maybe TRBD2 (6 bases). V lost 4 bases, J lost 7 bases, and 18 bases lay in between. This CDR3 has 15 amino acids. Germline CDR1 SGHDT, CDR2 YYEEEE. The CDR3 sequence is CASSDGTLWINEQFF. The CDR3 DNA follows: TGTGCCAGCAGCGACGGGACTCTGTGGATAAATGAGCAGTTCTTC.

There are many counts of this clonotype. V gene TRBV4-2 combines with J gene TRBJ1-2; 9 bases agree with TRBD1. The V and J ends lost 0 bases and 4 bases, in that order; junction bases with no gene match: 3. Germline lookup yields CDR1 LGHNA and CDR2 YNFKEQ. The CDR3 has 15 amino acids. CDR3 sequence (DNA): TGTGCCAGCAGCCAAGAAACAGGGGGCCCCTATGGCTACACCTTC. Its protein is CASSQETGGPYGYTF.

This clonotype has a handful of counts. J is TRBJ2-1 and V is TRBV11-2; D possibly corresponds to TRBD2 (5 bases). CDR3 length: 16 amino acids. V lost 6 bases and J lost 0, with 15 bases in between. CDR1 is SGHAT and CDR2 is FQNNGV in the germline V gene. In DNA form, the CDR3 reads TGTGCCAGCAGGGATGGACTGGTAGGCTCCTACAATGAGCAGTTCTTC. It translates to CASRDGLVGSYNEQFF.

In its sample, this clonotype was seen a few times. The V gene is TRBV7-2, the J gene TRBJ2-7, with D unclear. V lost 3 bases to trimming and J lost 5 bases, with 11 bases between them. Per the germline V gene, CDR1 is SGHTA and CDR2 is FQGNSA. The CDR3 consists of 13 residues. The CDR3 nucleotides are TGTGCCAGCAGCTTCGCCGGAAAGAACGAGCAGTACTTC. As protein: CASSFAGKNEQYF.

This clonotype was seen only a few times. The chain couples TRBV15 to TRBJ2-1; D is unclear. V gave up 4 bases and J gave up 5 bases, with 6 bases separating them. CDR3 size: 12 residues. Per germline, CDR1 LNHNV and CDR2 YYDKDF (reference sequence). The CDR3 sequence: CATSTLDNEQFF. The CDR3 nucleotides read TGTGCCACCAGCACCCTAGACAATGAGCAGTTCTTC.

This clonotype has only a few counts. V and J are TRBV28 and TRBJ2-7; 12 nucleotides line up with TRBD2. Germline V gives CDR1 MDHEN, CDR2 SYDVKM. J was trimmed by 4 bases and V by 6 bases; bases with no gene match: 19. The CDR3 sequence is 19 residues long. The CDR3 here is CASSYRLAGAPPRMYEQYF. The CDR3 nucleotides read TGTGCCAGCAGCTATAGACTAGCGGGGGCCCCTCCGCGAATGTACGAGCAGTACTTC.

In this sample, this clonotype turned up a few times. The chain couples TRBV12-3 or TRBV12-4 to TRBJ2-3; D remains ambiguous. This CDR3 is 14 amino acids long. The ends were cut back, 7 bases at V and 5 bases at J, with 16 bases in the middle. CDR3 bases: TGTGCCAGCACTACCCCGAGATCGAGAGATACGCAGTATTTT. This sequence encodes CASTTPRSRDTQYF.

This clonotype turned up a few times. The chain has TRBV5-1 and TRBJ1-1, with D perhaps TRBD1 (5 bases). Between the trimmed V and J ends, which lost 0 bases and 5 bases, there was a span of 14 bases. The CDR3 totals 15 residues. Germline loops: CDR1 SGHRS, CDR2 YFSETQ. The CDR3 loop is CASSLGRGLGTEAFF. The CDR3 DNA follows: TGCGCCAGCAGCTTGGGACGGGGGTTGGGGACTGAAGCTTTCTTT.

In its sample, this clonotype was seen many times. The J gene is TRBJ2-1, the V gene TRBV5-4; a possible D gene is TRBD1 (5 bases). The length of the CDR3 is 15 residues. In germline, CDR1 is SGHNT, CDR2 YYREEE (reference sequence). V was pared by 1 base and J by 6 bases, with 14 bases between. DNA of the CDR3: TGTGCCAGCAGCTTGAGGCGGCGTGGGGCCAATGAGCAGTTCTTC. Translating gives CASSLRRRGANEQFF.

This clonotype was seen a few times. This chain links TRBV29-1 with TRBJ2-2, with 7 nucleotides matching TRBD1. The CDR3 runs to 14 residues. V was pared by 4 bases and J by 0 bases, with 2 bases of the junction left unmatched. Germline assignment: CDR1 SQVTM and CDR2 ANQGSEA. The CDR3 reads CSVGDRANTGELFF. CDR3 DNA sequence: TGCAGCGTTGGTGACAGGGCGAACACCGGGGAGCTGTTTTTT.

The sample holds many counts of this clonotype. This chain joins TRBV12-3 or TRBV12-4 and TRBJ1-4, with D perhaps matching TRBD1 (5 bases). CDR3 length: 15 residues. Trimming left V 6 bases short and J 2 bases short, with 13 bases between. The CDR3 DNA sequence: TGTGCCAGCAGCAGGGATGGACTGACTAATGAAAAACTGTTTTTT. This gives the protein CASSRDGLTNEKLFF.

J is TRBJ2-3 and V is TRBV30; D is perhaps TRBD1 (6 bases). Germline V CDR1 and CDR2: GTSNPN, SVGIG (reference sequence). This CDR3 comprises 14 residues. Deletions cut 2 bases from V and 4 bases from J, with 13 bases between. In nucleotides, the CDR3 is TGTGCCTGGAGTACAGGGATAGCTCCAGATACGCAGTATTTT. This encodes CAWSTGIAPDTQYF.

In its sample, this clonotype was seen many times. The CDR3 DNA sequence: TGCAGCGTTGCCGTACGGGGGGGGCAGGTCCATGAGCAGTTCTTC. Residues: CSVAVRGGQVHEQFF. The V and J genes are TRBV29-1 and TRBJ2-1, with TRBD2 matching over 8 bases. The germline V gene encodes CDR1 SQVTM and CDR2 ANQGSEA. V shed 4 bases and J 8 bases; nucleotides not matched to a gene: 13. The CDR3 totals 15 residues.

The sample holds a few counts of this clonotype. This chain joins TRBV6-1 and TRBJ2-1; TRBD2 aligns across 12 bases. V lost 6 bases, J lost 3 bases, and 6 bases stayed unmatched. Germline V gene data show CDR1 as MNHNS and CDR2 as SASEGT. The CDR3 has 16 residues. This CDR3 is CASRKLAGGVYNEQFF. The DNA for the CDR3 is TGTGCCAGCAGAAAACTAGCGGGGGGCGTCTACAATGAGCAGTTCTTC.